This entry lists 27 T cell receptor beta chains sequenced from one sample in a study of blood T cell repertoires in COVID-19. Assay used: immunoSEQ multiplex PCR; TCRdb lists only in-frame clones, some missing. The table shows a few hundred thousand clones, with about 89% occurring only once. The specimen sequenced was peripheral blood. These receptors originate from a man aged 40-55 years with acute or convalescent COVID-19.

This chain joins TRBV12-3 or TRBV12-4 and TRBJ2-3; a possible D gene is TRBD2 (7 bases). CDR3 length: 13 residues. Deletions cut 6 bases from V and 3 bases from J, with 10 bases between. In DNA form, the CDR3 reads TGTGCCAGCAGCAAGGGGGGGACAGATACGCAGTATTTT. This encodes CASSKGGTDTQYF.

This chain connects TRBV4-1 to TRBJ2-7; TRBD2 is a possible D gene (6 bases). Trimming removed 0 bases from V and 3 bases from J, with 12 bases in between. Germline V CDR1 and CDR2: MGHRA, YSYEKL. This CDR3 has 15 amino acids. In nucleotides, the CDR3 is TGCGCCAGCAGCCAAGAGGAGGGGAATCGCTACGAGCAGTACTTC. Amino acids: CASSQEEGNRYEQYF.

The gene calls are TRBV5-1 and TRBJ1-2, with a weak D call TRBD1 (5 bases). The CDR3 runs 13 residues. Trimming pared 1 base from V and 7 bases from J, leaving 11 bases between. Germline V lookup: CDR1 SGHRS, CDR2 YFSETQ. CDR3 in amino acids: CASSLIGARGYTF. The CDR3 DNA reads TGCGCCAGCAGCTTGATTGGGGCCCGTGGCTACACCTTC.

CDR3 sequence (DNA): TGTGCCAGAAACCTGACAGGGTTGATCGGCGAGCCCCTTACGCTCACTGAAGCTTTCTTT. It is translated as CARNLTGLIGEPLTLTEAFF. The chain carries TRBV5-3 and TRBJ1-1; the match to TRBD1 covers 7 bases. TRBV5-3 is reported as an ORF; its role is uncertain. Germline trimming cut 6 bases from V and 4 bases from J; bases unmatched to any gene: 27. CDR3 length: 20 amino acids.

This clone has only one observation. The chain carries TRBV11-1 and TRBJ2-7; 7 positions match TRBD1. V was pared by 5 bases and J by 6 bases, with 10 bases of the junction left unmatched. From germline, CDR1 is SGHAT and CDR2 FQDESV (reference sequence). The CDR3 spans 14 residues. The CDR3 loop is CASSLTPNRGEQYF. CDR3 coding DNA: TGTGCCAGCAGCCTCACCCCCAACAGGGGCGAGCAGTACTTC.

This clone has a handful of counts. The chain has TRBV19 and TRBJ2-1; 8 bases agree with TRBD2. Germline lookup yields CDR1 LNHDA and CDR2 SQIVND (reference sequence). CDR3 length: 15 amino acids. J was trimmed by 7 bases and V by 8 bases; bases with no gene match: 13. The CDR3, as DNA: TGTGCCAGTGAAGCTCCCACGGCGGGAGGTAATGAGCAGTTCTTC. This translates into CASEAPTAGGNEQFF.

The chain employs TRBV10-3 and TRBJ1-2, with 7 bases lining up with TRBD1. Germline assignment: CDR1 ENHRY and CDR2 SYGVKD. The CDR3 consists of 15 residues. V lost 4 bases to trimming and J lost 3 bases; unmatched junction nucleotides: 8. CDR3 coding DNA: TGTGCCATCAGTGTTGGACAGGAAAGGGACTATGGCTACACCTTC. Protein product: CAISVGQERDYGYTF.

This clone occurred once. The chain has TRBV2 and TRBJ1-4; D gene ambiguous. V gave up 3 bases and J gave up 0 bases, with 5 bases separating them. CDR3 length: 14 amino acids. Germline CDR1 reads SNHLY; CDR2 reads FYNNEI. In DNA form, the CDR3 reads TGTGCCAGCAGTGAGGAGACAACTAATGAAAAACTGTTTTTT. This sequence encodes CASSEETTNEKLFF.

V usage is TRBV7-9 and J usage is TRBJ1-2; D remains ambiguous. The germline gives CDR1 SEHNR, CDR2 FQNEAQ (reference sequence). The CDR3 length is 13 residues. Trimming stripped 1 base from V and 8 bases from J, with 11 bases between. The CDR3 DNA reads TGTGCCAGCAGCTTAGTGAGCAATTACGGCTACACCTTC. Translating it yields CASSLVSNYGYTF.

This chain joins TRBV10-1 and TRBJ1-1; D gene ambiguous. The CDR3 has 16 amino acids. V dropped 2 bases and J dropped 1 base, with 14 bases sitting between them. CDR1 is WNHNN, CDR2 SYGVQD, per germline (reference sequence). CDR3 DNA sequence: TGCGCCAGCAGTGAGATGAGGACTCGAGGGAACACTGAAGCTTTCTTT. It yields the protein CASSEMRTRGNTEAFF.

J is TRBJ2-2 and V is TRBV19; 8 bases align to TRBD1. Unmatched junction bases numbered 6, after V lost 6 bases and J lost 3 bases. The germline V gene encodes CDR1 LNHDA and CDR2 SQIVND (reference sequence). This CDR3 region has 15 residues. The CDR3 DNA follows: TGTGCCAGTAGGATGGGACAGGTGGACACCGGGGAGCTGTTTTTT. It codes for CASRMGQVDTGELFF.

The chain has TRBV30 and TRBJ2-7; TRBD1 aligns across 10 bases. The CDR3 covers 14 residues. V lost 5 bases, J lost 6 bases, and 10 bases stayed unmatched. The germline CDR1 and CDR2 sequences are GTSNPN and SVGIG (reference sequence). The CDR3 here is CAWGAGTGVFEQYF. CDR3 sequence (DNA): TGTGCCTGGGGGGCCGGGACAGGGGTTTTCGAGCAGTACTTC.

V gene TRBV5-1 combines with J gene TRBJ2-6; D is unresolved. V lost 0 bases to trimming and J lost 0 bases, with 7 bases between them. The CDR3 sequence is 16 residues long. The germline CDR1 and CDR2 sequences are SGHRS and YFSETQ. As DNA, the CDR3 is TGCGCCAGCAGCTTGGCACAATCCTCTGGGGCCAACGTCCTGACTTTC. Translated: CASSLAQSSGANVLTF. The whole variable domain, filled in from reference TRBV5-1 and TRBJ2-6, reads KAGVTQTPRYLIKTRGQQVTLSCSPISGHRSVSWYQQTPGQGLQFLFEYFSETQRNKGNFPGRFSGRQFSNSRSEMNVSTLELGDSALYLCASSLAQSSGANVLTFGAGSRLTVL.

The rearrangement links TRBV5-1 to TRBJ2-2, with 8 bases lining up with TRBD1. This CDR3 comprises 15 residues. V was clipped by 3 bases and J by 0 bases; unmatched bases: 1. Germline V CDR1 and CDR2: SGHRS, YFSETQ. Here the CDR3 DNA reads TGCGCCAGCAGCTGGACAGGGACGAACACCGGGGAGCTGTTTTTT. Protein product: CASSWTGTNTGELFF.

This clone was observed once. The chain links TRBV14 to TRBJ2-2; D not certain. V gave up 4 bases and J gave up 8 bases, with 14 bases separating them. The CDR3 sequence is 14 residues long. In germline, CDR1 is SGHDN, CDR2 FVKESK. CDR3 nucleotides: TGTGCCAGCAGCCCTCTTTTGGTGACAGGGGAGCTGTTTTTT. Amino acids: CASSPLLVTGELFF.

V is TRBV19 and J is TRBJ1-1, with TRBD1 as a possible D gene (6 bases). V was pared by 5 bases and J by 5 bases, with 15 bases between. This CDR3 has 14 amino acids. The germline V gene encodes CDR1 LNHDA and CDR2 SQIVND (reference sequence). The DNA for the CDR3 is TGTGCCAGTAGTCCGAATCCAGGGGTAACTGAAGCTTTCTTT. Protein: CASSPNPGVTEAFF. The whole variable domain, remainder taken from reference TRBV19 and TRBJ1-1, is DGGITQSPKYLFRKEGQNVTLSCEQNLNHDAMYWYRQDPGQGLRLIYYSQIVNDFQKGDIAEGYSVSREKKESFPLTVTSAQKNPTAFYLCASSPNPGVTEAFFGQGTRLTVV.

The CDR3 nucleotides read TGTGCCAGCAGCTTGGACAGGGCTAACTCCTACGAGCAGTACTTC. This gives the protein CASSLDRANSYEQYF. The chain combines TRBV5-4 with TRBJ2-7, with TRBD1 as a possible D gene (6 bases). The CDR3 spans 15 residues. Germline CDR1 and CDR2: SGHNT and YYREEE (reference sequence). With 0 bases removed from V and 0 bases from J, the gap between germline ends came to 10 bases.

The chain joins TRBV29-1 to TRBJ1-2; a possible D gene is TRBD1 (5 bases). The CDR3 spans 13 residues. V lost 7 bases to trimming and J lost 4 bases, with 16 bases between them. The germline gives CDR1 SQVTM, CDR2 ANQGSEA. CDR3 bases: TGCAGCGCCTCTCCCGGGGGGGGCTATGGCTACACCTTC. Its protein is CSASPGGGYGYTF.

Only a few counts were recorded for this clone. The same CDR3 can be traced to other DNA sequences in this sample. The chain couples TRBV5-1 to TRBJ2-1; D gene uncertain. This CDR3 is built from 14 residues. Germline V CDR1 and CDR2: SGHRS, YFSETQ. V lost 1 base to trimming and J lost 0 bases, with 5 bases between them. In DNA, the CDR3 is TGCGCCAGCAGCTTGCCGAGCTCCTACAATGAGCAGTTCTTC. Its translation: CASSLPSSYNEQFF.

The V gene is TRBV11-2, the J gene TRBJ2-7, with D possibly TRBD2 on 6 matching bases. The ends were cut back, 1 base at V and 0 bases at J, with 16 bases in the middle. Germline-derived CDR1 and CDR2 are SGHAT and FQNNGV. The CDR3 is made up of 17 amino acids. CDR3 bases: TGTGCCAGCAGCTTAGTACGTGGGCGGCGGGGCTCCTACGAGCAGTACTTC. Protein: CASSLVRGRRGSYEQYF.

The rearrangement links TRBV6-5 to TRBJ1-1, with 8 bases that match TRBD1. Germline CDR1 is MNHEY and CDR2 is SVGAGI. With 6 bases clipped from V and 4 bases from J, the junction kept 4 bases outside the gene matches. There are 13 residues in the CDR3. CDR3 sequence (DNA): TGTGCCAGCAGCACGGACAGGGTCACTGAAGCTTTCTTT. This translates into CASSTDRVTEAFF.

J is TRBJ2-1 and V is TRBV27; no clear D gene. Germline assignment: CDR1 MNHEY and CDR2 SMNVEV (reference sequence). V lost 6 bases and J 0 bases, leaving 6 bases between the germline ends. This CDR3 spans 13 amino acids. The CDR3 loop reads CASRWSSYNEQFF. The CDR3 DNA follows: TGTGCCAGCAGATGGAGCTCCTACAATGAGCAGTTCTTC.

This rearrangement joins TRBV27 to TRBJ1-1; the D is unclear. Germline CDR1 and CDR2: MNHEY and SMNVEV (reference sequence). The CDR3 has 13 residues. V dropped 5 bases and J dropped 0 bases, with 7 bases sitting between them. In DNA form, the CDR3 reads TGTGCCAGCAGTCCCAACATGAACACTGAAGCTTTCTTT. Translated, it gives CASSPNMNTEAFF.

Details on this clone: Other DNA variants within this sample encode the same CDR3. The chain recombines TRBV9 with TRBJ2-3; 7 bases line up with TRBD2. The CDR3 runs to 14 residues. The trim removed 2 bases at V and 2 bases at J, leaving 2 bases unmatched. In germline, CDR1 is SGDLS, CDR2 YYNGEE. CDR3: CASSVSGSTDTQYF. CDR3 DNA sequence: TGTGCCAGCAGCGTTAGCGGGTCCACAGATACGCAGTATTTT. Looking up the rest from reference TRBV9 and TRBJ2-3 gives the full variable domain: DSGVTQTPKHLITATGQRVTLRCSPRSGDLSVYWYQQSLDQGLQFLIQYYNGEERAKGNILERFSAQQFPDLHSELNLSSLELGDSALYFCASSVSGSTDTQYFGPGTRLTVL.

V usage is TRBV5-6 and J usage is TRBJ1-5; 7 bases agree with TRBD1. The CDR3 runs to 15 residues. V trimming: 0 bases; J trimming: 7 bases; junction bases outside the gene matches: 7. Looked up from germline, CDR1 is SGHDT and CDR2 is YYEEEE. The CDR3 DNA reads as TGTGCCAGCAGCTTGGGAGGGGGCTCGGTCCAGCCCCAGCATTTT. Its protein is CASSLGGGSVQPQHF.

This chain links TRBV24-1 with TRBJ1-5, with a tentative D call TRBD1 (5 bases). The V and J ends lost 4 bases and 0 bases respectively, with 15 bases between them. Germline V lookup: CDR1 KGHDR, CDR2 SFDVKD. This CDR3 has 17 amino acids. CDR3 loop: CATSDEPGRYSNQPQHF. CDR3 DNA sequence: TGTGCCACCAGTGACGAACCAGGGAGGTATAGCAATCAGCCCCAGCATTTT.

The CDR3: CATSDLQGRDGELFF. CDR3 in DNA: TGTGCCACCAGTGATTTACAGGGAAGGGACGGGGAGCTGTTTTTT. This chain joins TRBV24-1 and TRBJ2-2, with TRBD1 as a possible D gene (6 bases). Germline V gene lookup returns CDR1 KGHDR and CDR2 SFDVKD. The V end lost 1 base, the J end lost 7 bases, and 12 bases lay between the germline ends. The CDR3 totals 15 residues.